This T cell receptor (beta chain) was captured by sequencing in a study of T cells in localized non-small cell lung cancer. Profiled with immunoSEQ multiplex PCR; TCRdb holds only in-frame clones, not every one. The table includes approximately 22,000 clones, 80% to 90% detected once. Study conclusions and caveats: Appearance in adjacent lung was seen for a median 57 of the top 100 tumor clones. Heterogeneity is still possible, as just one tumor region was sequenced. Longer overall survival associated with higher blood T cell density; shorter survival with higher adjacent-lung clonality. T cell clonality was highest in uninvolved adjacent lung, above tumor.

In germline, CDR1 is SGHTA, CDR2 FQGTGA. The V gene lost 0 bases and the J gene lost 0 bases, with 6 bases spanning the gap. This CDR3 is built from 16 residues. On this clone itself: The antigen is not known.

The receptor comes from a male donor aged 60 or older with stage I squamous cell lung carcinoma. The chain combines TRBV7-3 with TRBJ2-6; the D is unclear. This specimen was peripheral blood, taken before any cancer treatment. Here the CDR3 reads CASSLTPASGANVLTF. Here the CDR3 DNA reads TGTGCCAGCAGCTTAACTCCAGCCTCTGGGGCCAACGTCCTGACTTTC.